The rows below give T cell receptor beta chains drawn from one sample of a study of blood T cell repertoires in COVID-19. TCRdb keeps only in-frame clones here, not all; method: immunoSEQ multiplex PCR. The sample records 100,000 or so clones, approximately 81% being singletons. The source material was peripheral blood. The receptors derive from a human donor in a cohort sampled during active COVID-19. Both conserved end residues are trimmed from each CDR3.

length: 14
J: TRBJ2-3
V: TRBV4-3
CDR3: ASSQPGLGSGDTQY

length: 11
J: TRBJ1-2
V: TRBV12-3/TRBV12-4
CDR3: ASSTTTRDGYT

length: 13
J: TRBJ2-7
V: TRBV3-1/TRBV3-2
CDR3: ASSQASGNSYEQY

length: 12
J: TRBJ2-5
V: TRBV5-1
CDR3: ASSSGQIQETQY

length: 14
J: TRBJ2-5
V: TRBV4-1
CDR3: ASSRGGAGVQETQY

length: 13
J: TRBJ2-2
V: TRBV30
CDR3: ASASGTTNTGELF

length: 12
J: TRBJ2-3
V: TRBV7-2
CDR3: ASSFGGSADTQY

length: 12
J: TRBJ2-7
V: TRBV5-5
CDR3: ASSLAVARQEQY

length: 13
J: TRBJ2-2
V: TRBV6-2/TRBV6-3
CDR3: ASSSGGANTGELF

length: 11
J: TRBJ2-5
V: TRBV10-3
CDR3: ATTTRSEETQY

length: 14
J: TRBJ1-1
V: TRBV30
CDR3: AWRGHPGQGLTEAF

length: 13
J: TRBJ1-6
V: TRBV18
CDR3: ASSTGGSYNSPLH

length: 12
J: TRBJ1-2
V: TRBV19
CDR3: ASGQSGANYGYT

length: 12
J: TRBJ2-3
V: TRBV6-6
CDR3: ATRTVPTTDTQY

length: 15
J: TRBJ2-5
V: TRBV4-3
CDR3: ASSQDWTSGGWETQY

length: 12
J: TRBJ1-2
V: TRBV6-1
CDR3: ASSEGPGNYGYT

length: 12
J: TRBJ1-1
V: TRBV6-5
CDR3: ASSLDRLGTEAF

length: 12
J: TRBJ2-4
V: TRBV5-4
CDR3: ASSLRSRGNIQY

length: 14
J: TRBJ2-2
V: TRBV7-8
CDR3: ASSPTYATKTGELF

length: 13
J: TRBJ2-3
V: TRBV19
CDR3: ASSLASGSTDTQY

length: 12
J: TRBJ2-5
V: TRBV27
CDR3: ASSWLGVGETQY

length: 14
J: TRBJ2-3
V: TRBV6-6
CDR3: ASSVPVAGDTDTQY

length: 11
J: TRBJ2-3
V: TRBV10-3
CDR3: AIAALAPDTQY

length: 13
J: TRBJ1-2
V: TRBV10-3
CDR3: AISVGTGASYGYT

length: 10
J: TRBJ1-2
V: TRBV5-5
CDR3: ASSLMENGYT

length: 15
J: TRBJ2-3
V: TRBV19
CDR3: ASSIKLAGASTDTQY

length: 12
J: TRBJ2-5
V: TRBV6-5
CDR3: ASSPGTTKKTQY

length: 12
J: TRBJ2-7
V: TRBV7-2
CDR3: ASSLATGDYEQY

length: 14
J: TRBJ2-3
V: TRBV7-8
CDR3: ASSLVTSGGAGSQY

length: 10
J: TRBJ1-2
V: TRBV30
CDR3: AWIRPANGYT

length: 15
J: TRBJ1-1
V: TRBV10-3
CDR3: AIRTRGTGLRYTEAF

length: 13
J: TRBJ1-5
V: TRBV6-1
CDR3: ASSEQQGRNQPQH

length: 11
J: TRBJ2-5
V: TRBV4-2
CDR3: ASSQDRGETQY

length: 14
J: TRBJ2-1
V: TRBV24-1
CDR3: ATSAAGTGEGTEQF

length: 11
J: TRBJ2-1
V: TRBV7-9
CDR3: ASSLRGYNEQF

length: 13
J: TRBJ2-1
V: TRBV6-2/TRBV6-3
CDR3: ASSVPGLAGEEQF

length: 13
J: TRBJ2-5
V: TRBV19
CDR3: ASSIWGGTKETQY

length: 12
J: TRBJ1-2
V: TRBV6-6
CDR3: ASSLDSFNYGYT

length: 12
J: TRBJ1-5
V: TRBV3-1/TRBV3-2
CDR3: ASSETTGTQPQH

length: 12
J: TRBJ2-3
V: TRBV7-2
CDR3: ASSSRQDTDTQY

length: 12
J: TRBJ2-7
V: TRBV13
CDR3: ASSLAGVLYEQY

length: 13
J: TRBJ2-3
V: TRBV11-2
CDR3: ASSFSGQSTDTQY

length: 13
J: TRBJ1-1
V: TRBV15
CDR3: ATSSAWQGATEAF

length: 13
J: TRBJ2-1
V: TRBV6-6
CDR3: ASSERMSSYNEQF

length: 14
J: TRBJ1-2
V: TRBV7-2
CDR3: ASSYPDRGRDYGYT

length: 13
J: TRBJ2-1
V: TRBV19
CDR3: ASSPSGRAYNEQF

length: 13
J: TRBJ1-1
V: TRBV28
CDR3: ASSAPGQGLIEAF

length: 13
J: TRBJ1-2
V: TRBV5-6
CDR3: ASSQLAQGGYGYT

length: 12
J: TRBJ1-1
V: TRBV5-4
CDR3: ASSYPSRETEAF

length: 15
J: TRBJ2-2
V: TRBV4-1
CDR3: ASSQATTGSYTGELF

length: 12
J: TRBJ2-1
V: TRBV29-1
CDR3: SVKTGLEHNEQF

length: 12
J: TRBJ1-2
V: TRBV7-9
CDR3: ASITGGSARGYT

length: 12
J: TRBJ2-7
V: TRBV18
CDR3: ASSQGEYSYEQY

length: 12
J: TRBJ1-2
V: TRBV5-6
CDR3: ASSLGALNYGYT

length: 13
J: TRBJ2-3
V: TRBV4-3
CDR3: ASSQGSRSTDTQY

length: 14
J: TRBJ2-1
V: TRBV6-6
CDR3: ASRGRRERLANEQF

length: 14
J: TRBJ2-7
V: TRBV27
CDR3: ASSSPSRWGDYEQY

length: 15
J: TRBJ2-2
V: TRBV27
CDR3: ASSLKTSGGETGELF

length: 15
J: TRBJ1-1
V: TRBV3-1/TRBV3-2
CDR3: ASSQETEYILNTEAF

length: 14
J: TRBJ1-3
V: TRBV5-1
CDR3: ASSLTGLSSGNTIY